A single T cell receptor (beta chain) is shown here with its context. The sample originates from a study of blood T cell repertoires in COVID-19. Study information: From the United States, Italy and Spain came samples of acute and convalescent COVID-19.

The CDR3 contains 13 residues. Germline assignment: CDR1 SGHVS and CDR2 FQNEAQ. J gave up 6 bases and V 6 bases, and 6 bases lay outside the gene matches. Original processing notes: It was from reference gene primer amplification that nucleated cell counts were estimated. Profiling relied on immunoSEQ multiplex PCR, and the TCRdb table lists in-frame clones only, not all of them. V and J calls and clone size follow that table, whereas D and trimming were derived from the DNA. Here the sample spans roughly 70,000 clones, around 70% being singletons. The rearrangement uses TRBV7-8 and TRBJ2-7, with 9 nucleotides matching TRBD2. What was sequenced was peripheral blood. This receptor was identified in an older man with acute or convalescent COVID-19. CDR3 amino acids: CASSFAGGSEQYF. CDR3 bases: TGTGCCAGCAGTTTTGCGGGAGGGTCCGAGCAGTACTTC.